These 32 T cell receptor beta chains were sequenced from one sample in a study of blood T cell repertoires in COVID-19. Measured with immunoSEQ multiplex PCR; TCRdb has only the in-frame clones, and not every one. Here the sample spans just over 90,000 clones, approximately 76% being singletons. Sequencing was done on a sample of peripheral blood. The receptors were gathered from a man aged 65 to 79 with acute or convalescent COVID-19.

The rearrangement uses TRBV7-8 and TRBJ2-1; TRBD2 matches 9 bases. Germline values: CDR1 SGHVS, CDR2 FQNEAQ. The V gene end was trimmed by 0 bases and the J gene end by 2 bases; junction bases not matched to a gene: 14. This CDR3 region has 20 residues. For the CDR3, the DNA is TGTGCCAGCAGCTTAGCGATGGTAGCGGGGGATTTAAAAACCTACAATGAGCAGTTCTTC. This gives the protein CASSLAMVAGDLKTYNEQFF.

The DNA for the CDR3 is TGCGCCAGCAGCTTGGAAGCGGGGGTGGTCGGGGAGCTGTTTTTT. This gives the protein CASSLEAGVVGELFF. This chain joins TRBV5-1 and TRBJ2-2; 8 nucleotides agree with TRBD2. The CDR3 contains 15 residues. Per germline, CDR1 SGHRS and CDR2 YFSETQ. Trimming at V came to 0 bases and at J to 7 bases, leaving 5 bases not matched to a gene. The variable domain in full, with the rest retrieved from reference TRBV5-1 and TRBJ2-2, is KAGVTQTPRYLIKTRGQQVTLSCSPISGHRSVSWYQQTPGQGLQFLFEYFSETQRNKGNFPGRFSGRQFSNSRSEMNVSTLELGDSALYLCASSLEAGVVGELFFGEGSRLTVL.

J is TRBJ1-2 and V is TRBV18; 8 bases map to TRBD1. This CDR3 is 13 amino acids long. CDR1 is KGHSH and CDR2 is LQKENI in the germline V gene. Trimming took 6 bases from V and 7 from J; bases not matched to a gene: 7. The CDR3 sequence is CASSLQGESGYTF. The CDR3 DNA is TGTGCCAGCTCGCTACAGGGGGAGAGTGGCTACACCTTC.

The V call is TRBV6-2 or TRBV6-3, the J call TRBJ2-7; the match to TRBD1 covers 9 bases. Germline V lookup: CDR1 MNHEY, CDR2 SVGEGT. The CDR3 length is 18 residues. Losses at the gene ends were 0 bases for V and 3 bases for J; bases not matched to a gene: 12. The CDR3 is CASSYSPGAGQGVYEQYF. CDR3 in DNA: TGTGCCAGCAGTTACTCCCCTGGGGCGGGACAGGGAGTCTACGAGCAGTACTTC.

CDR3 sequence reads: CASESGTGPYEQYF. In DNA, the CDR3 is TGTGCCAGCGAATCCGGGACAGGACCCTACGAGCAGTACTTC. This chain links TRBV6-5 with TRBJ2-7, with 8 bases fitting TRBD1. Germline V gene data show CDR1 as MNHEY and CDR2 as SVGAGI. V shed 8 bases and J 2 bases; nucleotides not matched to a gene: 8. The CDR3 contains 14 residues.

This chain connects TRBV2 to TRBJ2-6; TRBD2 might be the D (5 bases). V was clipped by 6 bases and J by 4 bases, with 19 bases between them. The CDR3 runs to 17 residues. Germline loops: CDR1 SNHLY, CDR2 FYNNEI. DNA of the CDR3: TGTGCCAGCAGGAGGGTGACGCAACCGGGGGGGGCCAACGTCCTGACTTTC. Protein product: CASRRVTQPGGANVLTF.

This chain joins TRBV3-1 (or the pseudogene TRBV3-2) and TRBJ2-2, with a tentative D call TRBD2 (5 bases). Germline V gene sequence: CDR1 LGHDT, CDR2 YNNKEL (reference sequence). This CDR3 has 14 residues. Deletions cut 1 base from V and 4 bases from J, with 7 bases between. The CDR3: CASSQGAGTGELFF. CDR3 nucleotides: TGTGCCAGCAGCCAAGGGGCGGGCACCGGGGAGCTGTTTTTT.

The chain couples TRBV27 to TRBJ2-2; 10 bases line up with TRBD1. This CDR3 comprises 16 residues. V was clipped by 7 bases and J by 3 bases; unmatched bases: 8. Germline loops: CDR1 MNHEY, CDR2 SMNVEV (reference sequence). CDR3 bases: TGTGCCAGCACCCCTTCAGACAGGGGGCACACCGGGGAGCTGTTTTTT. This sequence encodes CASTPSDRGHTGELFF.

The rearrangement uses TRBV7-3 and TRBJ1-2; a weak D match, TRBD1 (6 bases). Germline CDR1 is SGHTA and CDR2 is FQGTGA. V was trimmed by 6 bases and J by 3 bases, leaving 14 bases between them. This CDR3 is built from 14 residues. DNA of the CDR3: TGTGCCAGCAGTCCAACGACAGGACACTATGGCTACACCTTC. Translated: CASSPTTGHYGYTF. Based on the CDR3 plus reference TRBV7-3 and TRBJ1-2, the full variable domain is GAGVSQTPSNKVTEKGKYVELRCDPISGHTALYWYRQSLGQGPEFLIYFQGTGAADDSGLPNDRFFAVRPEGSVSTLKIQRTERGDSAVYLCASSPTTGHYGYTFGSGTRLTVV.

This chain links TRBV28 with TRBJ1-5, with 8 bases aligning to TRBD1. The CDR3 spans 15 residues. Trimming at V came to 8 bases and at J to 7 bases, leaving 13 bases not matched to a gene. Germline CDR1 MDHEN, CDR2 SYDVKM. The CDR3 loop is CASLLGTGSGQPQHF. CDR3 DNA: TGTGCCAGCCTTCTCGGGACAGGCTCTGGACAGCCCCAGCATTTT.

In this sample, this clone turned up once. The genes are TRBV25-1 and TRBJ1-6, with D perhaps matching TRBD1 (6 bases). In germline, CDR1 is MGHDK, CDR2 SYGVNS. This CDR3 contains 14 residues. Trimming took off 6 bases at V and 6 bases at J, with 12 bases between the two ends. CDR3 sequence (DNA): TGTGCCAGCAGGTCGACAGGATTTAATTCACCCCTCCACTTT. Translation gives CASRSTGFNSPLHF.

DNA for the CDR3: TGTGCCACCAGCTCTAGGACAGGGGGCAATGAGCAGTTCTTC. Protein: CATSSRTGGNEQFF. The V call is TRBV15, the J call TRBJ2-1, with TRBD1 matching 10 bases. The CDR3 length is 14 residues. V was pared by 5 bases and J by 6 bases, with 4 bases of the junction left unmatched. CDR1 and CDR2 from the germline V gene are LNHNV and YYDKDF (reference sequence).

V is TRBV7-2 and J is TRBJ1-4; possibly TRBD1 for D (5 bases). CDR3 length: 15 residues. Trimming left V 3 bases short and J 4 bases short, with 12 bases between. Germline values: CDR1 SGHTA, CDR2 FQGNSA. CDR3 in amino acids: CASSLQGNLNEKLFF. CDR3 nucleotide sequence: TGTGCCAGCAGCTTGCAGGGAAACCTTAATGAAAAACTGTTTTTT.

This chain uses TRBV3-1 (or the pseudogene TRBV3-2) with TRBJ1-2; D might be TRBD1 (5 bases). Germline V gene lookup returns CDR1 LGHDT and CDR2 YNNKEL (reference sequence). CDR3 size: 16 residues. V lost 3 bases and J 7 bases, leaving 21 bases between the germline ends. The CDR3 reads CASSHQRAPGGGGYTF. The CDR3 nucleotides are TGTGCCAGCAGCCACCAAAGGGCCCCGGGGGGGGGTGGCTACACCTTC.

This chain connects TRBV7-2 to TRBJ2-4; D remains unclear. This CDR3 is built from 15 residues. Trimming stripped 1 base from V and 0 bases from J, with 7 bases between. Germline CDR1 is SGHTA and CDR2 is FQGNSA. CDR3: CASSLDYGAKNIQYF. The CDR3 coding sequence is TGTGCCAGCAGCTTAGATTACGGAGCCAAAAACATTCAGTACTTC.

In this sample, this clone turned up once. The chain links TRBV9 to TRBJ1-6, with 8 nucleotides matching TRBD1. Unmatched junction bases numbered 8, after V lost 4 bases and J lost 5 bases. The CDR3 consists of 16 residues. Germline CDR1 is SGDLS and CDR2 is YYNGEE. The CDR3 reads CASSSLDRGNNSPLHF. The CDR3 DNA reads TGTGCCAGCAGCTCCCTCGACAGGGGAAATAATTCACCCCTCCACTTT.

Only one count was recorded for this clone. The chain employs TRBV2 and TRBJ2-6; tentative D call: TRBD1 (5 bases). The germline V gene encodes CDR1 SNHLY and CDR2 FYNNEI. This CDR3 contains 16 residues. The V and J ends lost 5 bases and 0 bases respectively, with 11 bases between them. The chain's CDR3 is CASSPGISSGANVLTF. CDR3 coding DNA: TGTGCCAGCAGTCCAGGGATCTCCTCTGGGGCCAACGTCCTGACTTTC.

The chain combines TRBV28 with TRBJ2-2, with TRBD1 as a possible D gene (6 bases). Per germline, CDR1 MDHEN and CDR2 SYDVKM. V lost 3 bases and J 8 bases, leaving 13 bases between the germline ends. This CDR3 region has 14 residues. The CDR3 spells CASSLGHLGGELFF. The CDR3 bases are TGTGCCAGCAGTTTGGGACACCTGGGGGGGGAGCTGTTTTTT.

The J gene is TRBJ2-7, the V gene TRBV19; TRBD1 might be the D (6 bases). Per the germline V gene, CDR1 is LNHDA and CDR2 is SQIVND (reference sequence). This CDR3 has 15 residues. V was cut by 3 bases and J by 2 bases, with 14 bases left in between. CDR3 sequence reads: CASSMGQGHTYEQYF. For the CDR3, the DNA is TGTGCCAGTAGTATGGGCCAGGGACATACCTACGAGCAGTACTTC.

CDR3 bases: TGTGCCTGGACTCGACTATCCTATAATTCACCCCTCCACTTT. This translates into CAWTRLSYNSPLHF. The chain combines TRBV30 with TRBJ1-6; D is ambiguous. This CDR3 is built from 14 residues. Germline-derived CDR1 and CDR2 are GTSNPN and SVGIG (reference sequence). Trimming took off 4 bases at V and 1 base at J, with 8 bases between the two ends.

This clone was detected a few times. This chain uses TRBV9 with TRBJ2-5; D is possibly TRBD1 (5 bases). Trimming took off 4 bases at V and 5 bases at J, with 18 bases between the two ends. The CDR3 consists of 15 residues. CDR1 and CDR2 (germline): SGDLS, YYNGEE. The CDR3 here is CASSPPQGAGETQYF. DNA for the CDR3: TGTGCCAGCAGCCCCCCCCAAGGGGCCGGGGAGACCCAGTACTTC.

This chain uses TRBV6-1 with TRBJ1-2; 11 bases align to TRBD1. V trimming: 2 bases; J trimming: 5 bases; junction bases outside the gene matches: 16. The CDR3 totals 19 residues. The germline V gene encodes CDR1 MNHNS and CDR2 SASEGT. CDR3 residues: CASSEHRPGQGGSSYGYTF. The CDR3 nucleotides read TGTGCCAGCAGTGAACATCGGCCGGGACAGGGGGGATCGAGTTATGGCTACACCTTC.

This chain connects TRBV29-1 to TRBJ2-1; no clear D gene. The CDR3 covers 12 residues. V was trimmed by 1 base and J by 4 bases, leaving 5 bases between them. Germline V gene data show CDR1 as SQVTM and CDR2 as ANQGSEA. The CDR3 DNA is TGCAGCGTTGAAGGCAGATACAATGAGCAGTTCTTC. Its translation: CSVEGRYNEQFF.

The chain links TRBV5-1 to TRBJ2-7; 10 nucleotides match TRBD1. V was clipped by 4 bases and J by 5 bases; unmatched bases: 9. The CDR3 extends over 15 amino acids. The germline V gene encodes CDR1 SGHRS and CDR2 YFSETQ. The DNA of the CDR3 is TGCGCCAGCAGCCCTCGACAGGGGGCTTTGGACGAGCAGTACTTC. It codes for CASSPRQGALDEQYF.

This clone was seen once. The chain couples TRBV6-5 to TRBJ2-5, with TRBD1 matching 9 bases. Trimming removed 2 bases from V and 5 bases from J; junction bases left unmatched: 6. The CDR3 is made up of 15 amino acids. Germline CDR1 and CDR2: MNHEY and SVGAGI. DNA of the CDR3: TGTGCCAGCAGTTACGGGACAGGGTTGCAGGAGACCCAGTACTTC. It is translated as CASSYGTGLQETQYF.

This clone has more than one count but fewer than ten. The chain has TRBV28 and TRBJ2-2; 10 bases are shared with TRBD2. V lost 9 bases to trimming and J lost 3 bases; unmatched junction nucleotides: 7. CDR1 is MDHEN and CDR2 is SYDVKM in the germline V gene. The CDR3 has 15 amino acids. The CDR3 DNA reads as TGTGCCAGTAGACTAGCGGGTTCCGACACCGGGGAGCTGTTTTTT. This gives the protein CASRLAGSDTGELFF.

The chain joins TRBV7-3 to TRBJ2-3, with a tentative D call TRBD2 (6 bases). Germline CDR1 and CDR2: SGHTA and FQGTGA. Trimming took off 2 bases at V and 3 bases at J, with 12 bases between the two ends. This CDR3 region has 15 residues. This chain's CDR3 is CASSLDGGVTDTQYF. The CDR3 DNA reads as TGTGCCAGCAGCTTAGACGGCGGGGTAACAGATACGCAGTATTTT.

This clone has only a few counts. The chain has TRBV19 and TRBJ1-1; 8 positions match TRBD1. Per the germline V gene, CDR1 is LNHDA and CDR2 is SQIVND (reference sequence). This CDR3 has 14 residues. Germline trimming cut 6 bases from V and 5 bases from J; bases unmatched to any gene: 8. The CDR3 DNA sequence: TGTGCCAGTAGGGACAGGGCGGCCGGGACTGAAGCTTTCTTT. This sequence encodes CASRDRAAGTEAFF.

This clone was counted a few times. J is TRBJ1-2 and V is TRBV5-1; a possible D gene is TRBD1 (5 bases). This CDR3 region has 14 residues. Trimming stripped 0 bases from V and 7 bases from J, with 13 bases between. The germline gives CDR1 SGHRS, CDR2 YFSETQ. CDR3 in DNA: TGCGCCAGCAGCTTGGACGGGCAGGGTGGTGGCTACACCTTC. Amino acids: CASSLDGQGGGYTF. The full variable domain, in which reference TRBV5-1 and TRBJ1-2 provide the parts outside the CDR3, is KAGVTQTPRYLIKTRGQQVTLSCSPISGHRSVSWYQQTPGQGLQFLFEYFSETQRNKGNFPGRFSGRQFSNSRSEMNVSTLELGDSALYLCASSLDGQGGGYTFGSGTRLTVV.

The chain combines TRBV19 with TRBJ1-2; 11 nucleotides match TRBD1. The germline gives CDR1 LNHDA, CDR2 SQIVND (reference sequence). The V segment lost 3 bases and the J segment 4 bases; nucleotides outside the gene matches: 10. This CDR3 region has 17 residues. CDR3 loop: CASSILGQGEDGYGYTF. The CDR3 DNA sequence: TGTGCCAGTAGTATTCTGGGACAGGGGGAAGATGGCTATGGCTACACCTTC.

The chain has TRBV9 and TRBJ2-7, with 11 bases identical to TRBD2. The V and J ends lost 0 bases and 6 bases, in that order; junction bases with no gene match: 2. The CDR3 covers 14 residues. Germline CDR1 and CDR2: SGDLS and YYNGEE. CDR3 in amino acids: CASSVGLAGSEQYF. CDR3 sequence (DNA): TGTGCCAGCAGCGTAGGACTAGCGGGATCCGAGCAGTACTTC.

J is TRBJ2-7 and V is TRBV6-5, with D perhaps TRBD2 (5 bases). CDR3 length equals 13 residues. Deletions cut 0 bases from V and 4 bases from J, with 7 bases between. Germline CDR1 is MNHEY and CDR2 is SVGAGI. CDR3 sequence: CASSYSTGYEQYF. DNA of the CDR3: TGTGCCAGCAGTTACTCGACGGGGTACGAGCAGTACTTC.